This T cell receptor (beta chain) was found in a study of T cell repertoires in cytomegalovirus infection. As for the study in general: Shared public TCR beta signatures pointed to both CMV infection and a matching HLA type. The study's findings and limits: Cumulated frequencies of public TCR beta families served to identify carriers of CMV plus the relevant HLA. CMV-specific HLA-C-restricted TCR beta clonotypes dominated the ex vivo response.

TCRdb recomputed calls from the reads with MiXCR, one row per CDR3 protein. The sample lists about 530,000 distinct CDR3 sequences, about a quarter seen once, with under 15% in the top ten. Germline V CDR1 and CDR2: SGHRS, YFSETQ. The CDR3 loop spans 15 amino acids. Trimming shortened V by 1 base and J by 6 bases, and 14 bases separated the two germline ends. Concerning this clonotype itself: Its antigen remains unidentified.

V is TRBV5-1 and J is TRBJ2-1; D unclear. Input material: PBMCs. The source of this sequence is a human donor in good health (CMV status not recorded). Some clones in this sample may be carry-over from other donors' samples. CDR3 region: CASSLNPSPSNEQFF. The CDR3 DNA is TGCGCCAGCAGCTTGAATCCCTCACCTAGCAATGAGCAGTTCTTC.